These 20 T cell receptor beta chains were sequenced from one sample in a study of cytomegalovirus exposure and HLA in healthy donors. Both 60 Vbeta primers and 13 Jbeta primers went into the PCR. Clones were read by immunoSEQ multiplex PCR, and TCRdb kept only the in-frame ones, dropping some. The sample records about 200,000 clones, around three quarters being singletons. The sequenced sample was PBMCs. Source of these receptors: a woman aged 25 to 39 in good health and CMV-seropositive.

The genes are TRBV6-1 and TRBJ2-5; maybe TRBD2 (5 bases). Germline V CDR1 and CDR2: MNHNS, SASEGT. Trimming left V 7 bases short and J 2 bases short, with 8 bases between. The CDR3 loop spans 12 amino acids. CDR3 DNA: TGTGCCAGCACCCGGGGTCAAGAGACCCAGTACTTC. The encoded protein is CASTRGQETQYF.

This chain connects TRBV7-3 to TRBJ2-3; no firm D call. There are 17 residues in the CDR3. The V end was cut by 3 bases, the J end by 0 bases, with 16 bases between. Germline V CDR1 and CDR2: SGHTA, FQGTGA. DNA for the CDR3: TGTGCCAGCAGCTTGGGCCCCCTCAGCACGAGCACAGATACGCAGTATTTT. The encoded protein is CASSLGPLSTSTDTQYF.

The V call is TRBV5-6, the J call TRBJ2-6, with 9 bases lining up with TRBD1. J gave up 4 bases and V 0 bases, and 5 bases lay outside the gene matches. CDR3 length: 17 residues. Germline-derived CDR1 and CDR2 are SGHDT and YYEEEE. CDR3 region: CASSLGQGVMGANVLTF. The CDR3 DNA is TGTGCCAGCAGCTTGGGACAGGGGGTTATGGGGGCCAACGTCCTGACTTTC.

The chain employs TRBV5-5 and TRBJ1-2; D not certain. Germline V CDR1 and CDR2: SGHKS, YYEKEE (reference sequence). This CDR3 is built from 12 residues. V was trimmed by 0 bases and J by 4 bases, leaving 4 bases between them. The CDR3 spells CASSLVFYGYTF. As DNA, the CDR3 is TGTGCCAGCAGCTTGGTATTCTATGGCTACACCTTC.

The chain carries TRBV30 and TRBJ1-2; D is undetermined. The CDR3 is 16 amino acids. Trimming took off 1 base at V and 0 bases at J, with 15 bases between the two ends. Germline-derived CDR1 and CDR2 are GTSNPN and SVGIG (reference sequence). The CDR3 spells CAWSEPLLVPNYGYTF. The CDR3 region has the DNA TGTGCCTGGAGTGAGCCCCTCCTAGTCCCTAACTATGGCTACACCTTC.

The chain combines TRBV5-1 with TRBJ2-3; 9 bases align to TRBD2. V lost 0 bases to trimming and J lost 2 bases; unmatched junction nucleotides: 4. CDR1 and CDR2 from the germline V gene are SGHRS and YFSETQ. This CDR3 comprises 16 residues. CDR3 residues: CASSLGLAGYTDTQYF. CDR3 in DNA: TGCGCCAGCAGCTTGGGCCTAGCGGGGTACACAGATACGCAGTATTTT.

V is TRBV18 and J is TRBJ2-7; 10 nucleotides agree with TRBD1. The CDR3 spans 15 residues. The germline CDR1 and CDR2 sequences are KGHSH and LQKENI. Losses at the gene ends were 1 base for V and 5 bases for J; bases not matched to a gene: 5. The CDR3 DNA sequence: TGTGCCAGCTCACCACTGACAGGGGGCGGCGACGAGCAGTACTTC. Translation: CASSPLTGGGDEQYF.

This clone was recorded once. In nucleotides, the CDR3 is TGTGCCAGCAGCTTAGATCGCGGAGGGCACTATGGCTACACCTTC. This gives the protein CASSLDRGGHYGYTF. The chain uses TRBV11-2 and TRBJ1-2; D is ambiguous. V lost 0 bases to trimming and J lost 3 bases, with 11 bases between them. This CDR3 is built from 15 residues. Germline V gene data show CDR1 as SGHAT and CDR2 as FQNNGV.

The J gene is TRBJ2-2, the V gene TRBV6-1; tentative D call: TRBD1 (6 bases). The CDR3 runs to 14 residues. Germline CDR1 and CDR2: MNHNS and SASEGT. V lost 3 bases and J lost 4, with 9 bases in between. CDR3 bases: TGTGCCAGCAGTGAGTTGGGGGCCACCGGGGAGCTGTTTTTT. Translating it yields CASSELGATGELFF.

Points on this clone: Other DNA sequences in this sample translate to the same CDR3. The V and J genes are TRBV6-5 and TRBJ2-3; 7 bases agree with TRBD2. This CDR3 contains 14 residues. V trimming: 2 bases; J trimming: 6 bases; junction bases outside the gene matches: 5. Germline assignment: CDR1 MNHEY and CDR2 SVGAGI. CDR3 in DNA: TGTGCCAGCAGTTACAAGACTAGCTGGGATACGCAGTATTTT. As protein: CASSYKTSWDTQYF.

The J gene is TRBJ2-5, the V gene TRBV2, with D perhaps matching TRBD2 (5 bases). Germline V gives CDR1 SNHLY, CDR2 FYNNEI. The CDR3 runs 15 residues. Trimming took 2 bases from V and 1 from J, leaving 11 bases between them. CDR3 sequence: CASSEMGGSQETQYF. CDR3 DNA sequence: TGTGCCAGCAGTGAAATGGGCGGGTCCCAAGAGACCCAGTACTTC.

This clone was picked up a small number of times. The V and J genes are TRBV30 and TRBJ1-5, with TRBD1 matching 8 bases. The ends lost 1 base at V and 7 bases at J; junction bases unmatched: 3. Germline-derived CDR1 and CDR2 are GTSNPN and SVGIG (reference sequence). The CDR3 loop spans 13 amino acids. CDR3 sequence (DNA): TGTGCCTGGAGTGGTAACAGGGGGCAGCCCCAGCATTTT. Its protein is CAWSGNRGQPQHF.

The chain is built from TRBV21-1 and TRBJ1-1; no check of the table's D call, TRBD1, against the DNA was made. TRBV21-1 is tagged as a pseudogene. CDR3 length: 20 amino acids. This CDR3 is CASSKIQASVNWGLNTEAFF. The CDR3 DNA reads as TGTGCCAGCAGCAAAATCCAGGCGTCTGTAAATTGGGGCCTGAACACTGAAGCTTTCTTT.

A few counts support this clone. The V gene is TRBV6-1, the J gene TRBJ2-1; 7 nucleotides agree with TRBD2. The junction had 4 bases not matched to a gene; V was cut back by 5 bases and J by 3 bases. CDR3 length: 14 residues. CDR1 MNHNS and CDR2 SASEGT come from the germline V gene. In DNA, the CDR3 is TGTGCCAGCAGTTCCCTAGCGGACTACAATGAGCAGTTCTTC. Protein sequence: CASSSLADYNEQFF.

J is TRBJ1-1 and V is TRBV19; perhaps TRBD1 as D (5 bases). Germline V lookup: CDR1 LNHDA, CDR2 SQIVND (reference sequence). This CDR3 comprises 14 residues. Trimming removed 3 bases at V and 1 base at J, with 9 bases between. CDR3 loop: CASSMGRSNTEAFF. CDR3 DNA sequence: TGTGCCAGTAGTATGGGGCGCTCGAACACTGAAGCTTTCTTT.

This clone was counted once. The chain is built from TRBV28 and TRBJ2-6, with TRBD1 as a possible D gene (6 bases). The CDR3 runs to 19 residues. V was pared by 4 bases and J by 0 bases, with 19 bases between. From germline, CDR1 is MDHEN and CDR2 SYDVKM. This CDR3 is CASSSYRQALISGANVLTF. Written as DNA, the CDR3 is TGTGCCAGCAGTTCTTATAGACAGGCACTTATCTCTGGGGCCAACGTCCTGACTTTC.

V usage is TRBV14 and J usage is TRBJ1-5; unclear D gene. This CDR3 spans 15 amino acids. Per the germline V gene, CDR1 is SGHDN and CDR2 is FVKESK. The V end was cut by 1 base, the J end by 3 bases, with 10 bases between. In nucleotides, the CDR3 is TGTGCCAGCAGCCAAGTACCCATGGCCAATCAGCCCCAGCATTTT. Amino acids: CASSQVPMANQPQHF.

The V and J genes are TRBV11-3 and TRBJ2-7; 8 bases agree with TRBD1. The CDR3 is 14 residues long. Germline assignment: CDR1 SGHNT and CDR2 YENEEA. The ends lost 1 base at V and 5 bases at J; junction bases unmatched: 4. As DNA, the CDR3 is TGTGCCAGCAGCTTAGGTGGACAGGGCGACGAGCAGTACTTC. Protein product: CASSLGGQGDEQYF.

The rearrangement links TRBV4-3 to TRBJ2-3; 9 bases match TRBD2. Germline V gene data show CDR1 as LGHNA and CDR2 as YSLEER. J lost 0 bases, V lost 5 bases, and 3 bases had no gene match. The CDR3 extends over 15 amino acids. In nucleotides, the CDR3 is TGCGCCAGCAGCTTTACTAGCGGGAGCACAGATACGCAGTATTTT. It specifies CASSFTSGSTDTQYF.

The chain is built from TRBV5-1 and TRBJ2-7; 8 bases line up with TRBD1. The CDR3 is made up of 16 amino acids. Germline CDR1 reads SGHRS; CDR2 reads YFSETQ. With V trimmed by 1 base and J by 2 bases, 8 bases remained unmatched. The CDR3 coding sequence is TGCGCCAGCAGCTTGACTCCGGGACAGGAGGCCTACGAGCAGTACTTC. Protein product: CASSLTPGQEAYEQYF.